This T cell receptor beta chain was recovered during a study of blood T cells in healthy people across ages. Study results and limitations: Greater diversity and more naive CD4+ cells were seen in long-lived donors than in aged donors.

On this clonotype itself: Its antigen remains unknown.

For the second PCR, which ran for 7 to 11 cycles, a sample-barcoded 5' primer and a J-beta primer mix were used. A single record per CDR3 protein comes from TCRdb applying MiXCR to the 5' RACE reads. This table has 800,000 to 950,000 distinct CDR3 sequences, about 28% appearing once. The data were also submitted as part of a second study, on T cells of mothers and their children.

The source of this sequence is a woman aged 40-49 years in good health. The sequenced sample consisted of blood.

The CDR3 nucleotides are TGCGCCAGCAGCACACAACTAGCGGGAGTAGGGAATGAGCAGTTCTTC. Protein: CASSTQLAGVGNEQFF. This rearrangement joins TRBV5-1 to TRBJ2-1; 11 bases align to TRBD2. Germline CDR1 is SGHRS and CDR2 is YFSETQ. V lost 4 bases to trimming and J lost 7 bases; unmatched junction nucleotides: 10. The CDR3 is 16 amino acids.